One sample yielded the 12 T cell receptor beta chains listed below, sequenced in a study of regulatory T cells in long-lasting Graves disease (dated by TCRdb to about 2021). The sample's time point label, in plain terms: newly diagnosed GD, antithyroid drugs for less than 3 months. For both TCR sequencing and RNA sequencing, RNA was extracted from PBMCs using TRIzol. Library generation was performed with multiplex PCR. Sequenced on an Illumina HiSeq 4000. iRepertoire HTBI primers and Arm-PCR amplification of CDR3 regions were used to construct TCR beta libraries. TCRdb took the public reads, trimmed them with fastp at Q25, ran MiXCR for clone calling and kept in-frame beta chains. CDR3 protein duplicates are merged, each entry listing the most common genes and DNA. The sample data list hundreds of thousands of distinct CDR3 sequences, and 16% of these were observed just once. Clones ranked in the top ten supply about 10% of the sample.

These data also formed part of another study, on T cells in Graves' hyperthyroidism and ophthalmopathy.

The sample here was peripheral blood mononuclear cells (PBMCs), taken at new diagnosis, from a patient treated with antithyroid drugs. The origin of the receptors is a woman between 25 and 40 years old with Graves disease. Donor details come from another sample of the same person, matched by shared clones.

This clonotype was counted many times. Germline is not matched at one junction end, which may reflect a read error. The gene calls are TRBV7-8 and TRBJ2-5; 7 bases agree with TRBD1. Germline CDR1 and CDR2: SGHVS and FQNEAQ. This CDR3 has 13 amino acids. CDR3 DNA: TGTGCCAGCAGCTCTGGGGACAGAACCAAGCCCAACTTC. It is translated as CASSSGDRTKPNF.

This clonotype was recorded many times. This sequence joins TRBV7-9 and TRBJ2-7, with D hard to call. In germline, CDR1 is SEHNR, CDR2 FQNEAQ (reference sequence). This CDR3 is built from 13 residues. The V gene lost 5 bases and the J gene lost 3 bases, with 11 bases spanning the gap. CDR3 amino acids: CASSPWPSYEQYF. The CDR3 coding sequence is TGTGCCAGCAGCCCATGGCCCAGCTACGAGCAGTACTTC. The entire variable domain, with the rest obtained from reference TRBV7-9 and TRBJ2-7, is as follows: DTGVSQNPRHKITKRGQNVTFRCDPISEHNRLYWYRQTLGQGPEFLTYFQNEAQLEKSRLLSDRFSAERPKGSFSTLEIQRTEQGDSAMYLCASSPWPSYEQYFGPGTRLTVT.

The chain is built from TRBV3-1 and TRBJ2-1, with a tentative D call TRBD2 (5 bases). The CDR3 is 18 residues long. Germline CDR1 reads LGHDT; CDR2 reads YNNKEL (reference sequence). Deletions cut 1 base from V and 0 bases from J, with 16 bases between. DNA for the CDR3: TGTGCCAGCAGCCAAGTGGCCCAAACTAGACGCTCCTACAATGAGCAGTTCTTC. It is translated as CASSQVAQTRRSYNEQFF.

Only a few counts were recorded for this clonotype. The chain combines TRBV4-1 with TRBJ1-5, with D perhaps matching TRBD1 (5 bases). Germline V lookup: CDR1 MGHRA, CDR2 YSYEKL. The CDR3 has 13 amino acids. V lost 4 bases and J 5 bases, leaving 9 bases between the germline ends. DNA of the CDR3: TGCGCCAGCAGCCGCCAGACAGATCAGCCCCAGCATTTT. Its translation is CASSRQTDQPQHF.

The sample holds many counts of this clonotype. The V gene is TRBV24-1, the J gene TRBJ2-3; D uncertain. Trimming removed 2 bases at V and 3 bases at J, with 11 bases between. Germline-derived CDR1 and CDR2 are KGHDR and SFDVKD. This CDR3 has 15 amino acids. The CDR3 coding sequence is TGTGCCACCAGTGATTCCCTGGTACCGACAGATACGCAGTATTTT. Translation gives CATSDSLVPTDTQYF.

This chain uses TRBV5-1 with TRBJ2-5; 12 bases map to TRBD2. The junction had 1 base not matched to a gene; V was cut back by 0 bases and J by 7 bases. The CDR3 has 14 amino acids. CDR1 SGHRS and CDR2 YFSETQ come from the germline V gene. The chain's CDR3 is CASSLELAGGTQYF. The CDR3 region has the DNA TGCGCCAGCAGCTTGGAACTAGCGGGAGGGACCCAGTACTTC. The whole variable domain, filled in from reference TRBV5-1 and TRBJ2-5, reads KAGVTQTPRYLIKTRGQQVTLSCSPISGHRSVSWYQQTPGQGLQFLFEYFSETQRNKGNFPGRFSGRQFSNSRSEMNVSTLELGDSALYLCASSLELAGGTQYFGPGTRLLVL.

Remarks on this clonotype: A much larger clone differs by one base, so this may be a read error. This CDR3 fails to terminate in the conserved phenylalanine or tryptophan, so it likely reflects a read error. V gene TRBV30 combines with J gene TRBJ2-1; no definite D call. The DNA end lines up better with TRBJ2-5; the J call may be wrong. CDR3 length: 13 amino acids. Germline CDR1 and CDR2: GTSNPN and SVGIG (reference sequence). The CDR3 loop reads CAWFPTDQETQYL. The CDR3 nucleotides read TGTGCCTGGTTCCCGACGGACCAAGAGACCCAGTACCTC.

This clonotype has a count of ten or more. Here the CDR3 DNA reads TGTGCCAGCAAGGTCTCTGGGAACACTGAAGCTTTCTTT. This sequence encodes CASKVSGNTEAFF. The V call is TRBV28, the J call TRBJ1-1; unclear D gene. The CDR3 extends over 13 amino acids. The V and J ends lost 7 bases and 1 base respectively, with 10 bases between them. In germline, CDR1 is MDHEN, CDR2 SYDVKM.

Many counts were recorded for this clonotype. This sequence joins TRBV30 and TRBJ2-2; D is perhaps TRBD2 (7 bases). The CDR3 runs to 15 residues. The germline gives CDR1 GTSNPN, CDR2 SVGIG (reference sequence). The CDR3 loop is CALPERGEGAGELFF. In DNA, the CDR3 is TGTGCACTCCCGGAGAGGGGGGAGGGGGCCGGGGAGCTGTTTTTT.

This clonotype was recorded at least ten times. The chain carries TRBV14 and TRBJ2-7; TRBD1 is a possible D gene (6 bases). Trimming stripped 5 bases from V and 0 bases from J, with 11 bases between. Germline values: CDR1 SGHDN, CDR2 FVKESK. This CDR3 spans 14 amino acids. CDR3 nucleotide sequence: TGTGCCAGCAGCACCGGACAGTACTCCTACGAGCAGTACTTC. It yields the protein CASSTGQYSYEQYF.

This clonotype was counted many times. The chain links TRBV28 to TRBJ2-5; D might be TRBD2 (7 bases). The CDR3 spans 12 residues. The ends were cut back, 8 bases at V and 6 bases at J, with 13 bases in the middle. The germline V gene encodes CDR1 MDHEN and CDR2 SYDVKM. This CDR3 is CASRRGAQTQYF. In DNA form, the CDR3 reads TGTGCCAGCCGCCGGGGGGCGCAGACCCAGTACTTC.

V is TRBV6-1 and J is TRBJ1-3, with unresolved D. CDR1 MNHNS and CDR2 SASEGT come from the germline V gene. The V and J ends lost 3 bases and 1 base respectively, with 4 bases between them. This CDR3 spans 13 amino acids. DNA of the CDR3: TGTGCCAGCAGTGAGTCTTCTGGAAACACCATATATTTT. It codes for CASSESSGNTIYF.